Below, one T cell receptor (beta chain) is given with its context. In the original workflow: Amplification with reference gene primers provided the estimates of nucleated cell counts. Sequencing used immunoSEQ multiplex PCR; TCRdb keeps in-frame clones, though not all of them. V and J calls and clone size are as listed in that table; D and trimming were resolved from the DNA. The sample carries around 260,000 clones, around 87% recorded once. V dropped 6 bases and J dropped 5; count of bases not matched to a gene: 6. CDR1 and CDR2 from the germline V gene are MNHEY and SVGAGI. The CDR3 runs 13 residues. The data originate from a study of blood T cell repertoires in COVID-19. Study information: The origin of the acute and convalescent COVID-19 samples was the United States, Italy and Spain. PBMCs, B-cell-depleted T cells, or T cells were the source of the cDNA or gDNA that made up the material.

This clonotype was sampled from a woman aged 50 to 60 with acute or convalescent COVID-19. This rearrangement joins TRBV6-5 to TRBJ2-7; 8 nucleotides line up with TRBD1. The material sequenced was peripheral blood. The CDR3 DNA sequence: TGTGCCAGCAGAAGACAGGGGATAGACGAGCAGTACTTC. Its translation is CASRRQGIDEQYF.